The 19 T cell receptor beta chains below come from one sample, sequenced in a study. TCRdb recomputed calls from the 5' RACE reads with MiXCR, one row per CDR3 protein. Of roughly 42,000 distinct CDR3 sequences in the sample, about 29% were seen once. The specimen sequenced was tumor-infiltrating memory CD4+ T cells sorted from the breast tumor. The subset denotes: memory CD4+ T cells, CD4+CD45RO+CD25-. These TCRs come from a female donor with breast cancer.

The chain uses TRBV12-3 or TRBV12-4 and TRBJ2-1; possibly TRBD2 for D (6 bases). The CDR3 consists of 13 residues. Trimming took 4 bases from V and 9 from J, leaving 13 bases between them. CDR3 sequence: CASSWDSISEQFF. DNA for the CDR3: TGTGCCAGCAGTTGGGACTCCATCAGTGAGCAGTTCTTC.

This sequence joins TRBV27 and TRBJ2-2; D may be TRBD1 (6 bases). Germline CDR1 is MNHEY and CDR2 is SMNVEV (reference sequence). Trimming took 3 bases from V and 0 from J, leaving 8 bases between them. The CDR3 is made up of 15 amino acids. This CDR3 reads CASSFRGTNTGELFF. The CDR3 DNA follows: TGTGCCAGCAGTTTCAGGGGAACGAACACCGGGGAGCTGTTTTTT.

This clonotype was observed many times. The chain recombines TRBV9 with TRBJ2-7; 8 nucleotides match TRBD1. The V and J ends lost 2 bases and 3 bases, in that order; junction bases with no gene match: 4. The CDR3 totals 14 residues. CDR1 and CDR2 from the germline V gene are SGDLS and YYNGEE. CDR3 sequence: CASSVDRGGYEQYF. For the CDR3, the DNA is TGTGCCAGCAGCGTCGACAGGGGCGGCTACGAGCAGTACTTC.

This chain joins TRBV27 and TRBJ2-3, with no clear D. V was shortened by 5 bases and J by 1 base, with 13 bases between the two germline ends. CDR3 length: 15 amino acids. Germline V gene lookup returns CDR1 MNHEY and CDR2 SMNVEV (reference sequence). The CDR3: CASSRRVDGTDTQYF. DNA of the CDR3: TGTGCCAGCAGTCGAAGGGTGGACGGCACAGATACGCAGTATTTT.

There are a few counts of this clonotype. The CDR3 nucleotides read TGTGCCAGCAGACCCGACAGGGTGAACACCGGGGAGCTGTTTTTT. As protein: CASRPDRVNTGELFF. The J gene is TRBJ2-2, the V gene TRBV7-9; TRBD1 aligns across 7 bases. This CDR3 contains 15 residues. Germline-derived CDR1 and CDR2 are SEHNR and FQNEAQ (reference sequence). Losses at the gene ends were 6 bases for V and 1 base for J; bases not matched to a gene: 5.

This clonotype was observed a handful of times. The chain combines TRBV5-1 with TRBJ1-1; maybe TRBD1 (6 bases). Germline-derived CDR1 and CDR2 are SGHRS and YFSETQ. This CDR3 has 14 residues. Deletions cut 4 bases from V and 4 bases from J, with 14 bases between. The DNA of the CDR3 is TGCGCCAGCAGCCGGTCCGACAGGTCCACTGAAGCTTTCTTT. This gives the protein CASSRSDRSTEAFF. The full variable domain, completed using reference TRBV5-1 and TRBJ1-1, is KAGVTQTPRYLIKTRGQQVTLSCSPISGHRSVSWYQQTPGQGLQFLFEYFSETQRNKGNFPGRFSGRQFSNSRSEMNVSTLELGDSALYLCASSRSDRSTEAFFGQGTRLTVV.

The CDR3 reads CASSPAPSVYNEQFF. The CDR3 DNA is TGTGCCAGCAGCCCGGCGCCTAGCGTATACAATGAGCAGTTCTTC. The chain recombines TRBV9 with TRBJ2-1; a possible D gene is TRBD2 (6 bases). Germline assignment: CDR1 SGDLS and CDR2 YYNGEE. Trimming took off 4 bases at V and 4 bases at J, with 15 bases between the two ends. The CDR3 is 15 residues long.

The chain uses TRBV4-1 and TRBJ1-3; D remains ambiguous. CDR3 length: 16 residues. V shed 4 bases and J shed 0 bases, with 13 bases lying between them. The germline V gene has CDR1 MGHRA and CDR2 YSYEKL. The CDR3 region is CASSLPGSFSGNTIYF. In DNA form, the CDR3 reads TGCGCCAGCAGCCTCCCCGGCAGCTTCTCTGGAAACACCATATATTTT.

The gene calls are TRBV11-1 and TRBJ2-2; D perhaps matches TRBD2 (5 bases). Trimming removed 5 bases from V and 1 base from J, with 17 bases in between. This CDR3 spans 17 amino acids. CDR1 and CDR2 (germline): SGHAT, FQDESV (reference sequence). The CDR3 region is CASSHHRRERNTGELFF. The CDR3 DNA follows: TGTGCCAGCAGCCACCACCGACGGGAACGGAACACCGGGGAGCTGTTTTTT.

This clonotype turned up a few times. The chain carries TRBV7-3 and TRBJ1-2; D is possibly TRBD1 (6 bases). CDR1 is SGHTA and CDR2 is FQGTGA in the germline V gene. CDR3 length: 13 amino acids. V dropped 4 bases and J dropped 8 bases, with 14 bases sitting between them. The DNA for the CDR3 is TGTGCCAGCAGCTCCACAGGGACTAGAGGCTACACCTTC. Translation gives CASSSTGTRGYTF.

The chain joins TRBV28 to TRBJ2-7; 8 bases match TRBD1. V was clipped by 6 bases and J by 3 bases; unmatched bases: 4. Per the germline V gene, CDR1 is MDHEN and CDR2 is SYDVKM. The CDR3 consists of 13 residues. CDR3 sequence reads: CASSRQGFYEQYF. In DNA form, the CDR3 reads TGTGCCAGCAGCCGACAGGGGTTCTACGAGCAGTACTTC.

The chain couples TRBV7-2 to TRBJ2-1; maybe TRBD2 (6 bases). From germline, CDR1 is SGHTA and CDR2 FQGNSA. The ends were cut back, 5 bases at V and 5 bases at J, with 16 bases in the middle. The CDR3 has 15 amino acids. DNA of the CDR3: TGTGCCAGCAGCCCTCGGAGGGCCCCTAACAATGAGCAGTTCTTC. It encodes CASSPRRAPNNEQFF.

This clonotype was seen a few times. The chain carries TRBV5-1 and TRBJ2-1; D not certain. V was pared by 0 bases and J by 7 bases, with 5 bases between. In germline, CDR1 is SGHRS, CDR2 YFSETQ. The CDR3 loop spans 12 amino acids. This CDR3 is CASSLDQNEQFF. The DNA for the CDR3 is TGCGCCAGCAGCTTGGACCAGAATGAGCAGTTCTTC.

The rearrangement joins TRBV6-5 to TRBJ1-1, with D possibly TRBD1 on 6 matching bases. This CDR3 region has 15 residues. The germline gives CDR1 MNHEY, CDR2 SVGAGI. V lost 4 bases and J lost 3, with 15 bases in between. The CDR3 coding sequence is TGTGCCAGCAGTTCGAGGGGGGGCATGTACACTGAAGCTTTCTTT. It translates to CASSSRGGMYTEAFF.

With respect to this clonotype: One end of the junction is discordant with germline, which a read error may explain. The V call is TRBV4-1, the J call TRBJ2-7; D gene uncertain. This CDR3 has 15 amino acids. Germline V gene lookup returns CDR1 MGHRA and CDR2 YSYEKL. The CDR3: CAGSQEWRQVYEQYF. The CDR3 bases are TGCGCCGGCAGCCAAGAATGGAGACAAGTCTACGAGCAGTACTTC.

In DNA form, the CDR3 reads TGCGCCAGCAGCTCGGGACAGACGAATGAAAAACTGTTTTTT. It is translated as CASSSGQTNEKLFF. The rearrangement links TRBV5-1 to TRBJ1-4; TRBD1 aligns across 7 bases. The CDR3 consists of 14 residues. Germline loops: CDR1 SGHRS, CDR2 YFSETQ. V trimming: 3 bases; J trimming: 5 bases; junction bases outside the gene matches: 4.

This chain joins TRBV6-6 and TRBJ1-1; the D is unclear. CDR3 length equals 12 residues. Germline-derived CDR1 and CDR2 are MNHNY and SVGAGI (reference sequence). V was trimmed by 5 bases and J by 2 bases, leaving 6 bases between them. CDR3 sequence reads: CASSAQNTEAFF. CDR3 sequence (DNA): TGTGCCAGCAGTGCACAAAACACTGAAGCTTTCTTT.

The chain links TRBV12-3 or TRBV12-4 to TRBJ2-2; 8 bases map to TRBD2. The CDR3 runs 15 residues. The V gene end was trimmed by 3 bases and the J gene end by 2 bases; junction bases not matched to a gene: 2. The CDR3 nucleotides are TGTGCCAGCAGTTTTAGCGGGACAAACACCGGGGAGCTGTTTTTT. Amino acids: CASSFSGTNTGELFF.

This clonotype is medium-sized (0.01 to 0.1%) within its sample. This rearrangement joins TRBV3-1 to TRBJ2-2; possible D gene TRBD1, 6 bases. Germline V lookup: CDR1 LGHDT, CDR2 YNNKEL (reference sequence). The CDR3 consists of 13 residues. Trimming took 2 bases from V and 5 from J, leaving 6 bases between them. CDR3 sequence (DNA): TGTGCCAGCAGCCAACAGGGGACCGGGGAGCTGTTTTTT. Amino acid sequence: CASSQQGTGELFF.